This entry describes one T cell receptor (beta chain). The antigen remains unidentified. The data stem from a study of cytomegalovirus exposure and HLA in healthy donors. Study results and caveats: Several top significant clusters appeared, in a later analysis, to be linked to common viral pathogens. There were some public TCRs occurring in many donors, but most TCR sequences were rare. TCR beta chains associated with HLA were, in a later analysis, more clonally expanded than equally common others.

Trimming removed 0 bases from V and 4 bases from J, with 12 bases in between. Germline V gene lookup returns CDR1 LGHNA and CDR2 YSLEER. The CDR3 extends over 15 amino acids. The PCR employed 60 Vbeta primers together with 13 Jbeta primers. In the original processing: The authors later counted tens of millions of unique TCR beta chains, some 9.9 million of them shared. The data were produced by immunoSEQ multiplex PCR, yet TCRdb's version contains in-frame clones alone and is incomplete. V, J and clone size were drawn from that table, and D and trimming were deduced from the DNA. This sample has about 170,000 clones, with 65% to 85% found just once.

The rearrangement joins TRBV4-3 to TRBJ2-5; tentatively, D is TRBD1 (5 bases). The sequence was obtained from a woman between 45 and 65 years old in good health and CMV-seropositive. What was sequenced was PBMCs. The CDR3 nucleotides are TGCGCCAGCAGCCAAGATCGGGCAGGGCGAGAGACCCAGTACTTC. This codes for CASSQDRAGRETQYF.